This T cell receptor (beta chain) derives from a study of blood T cells in healthy people across ages. General study results and limits: Older age coincided with a roughly linear decline in TCR beta diversity per million T cells.

Note on this clonotype: The antigen is undetermined.

Then a second PCR, running roughly 7 to 11 cycles, was carried out with a sample-barcoded 5' primer and a J-beta primer mix. TCRdb re-called the 5' RACE reads with MiXCR, one entry per CDR3 protein. The sample gives more than 600,000 distinct CDR3 sequences, roughly 25% of which show up once; roughly a tenth is in the top ten. The CDR3 runs to 17 residues. Per the germline V gene, CDR1 is SGHTA and CDR2 is FQGTGA. The J segment lost 7 bases and the V segment lost 5 bases, leaving 14 bases of the junction unmatched. These data are also associated with another study on T cells of mothers and their children. That work contributes: In the second PCR, M1S primer introduced barcodes and 2-4 random bases.

The sequence derives from a boy younger than 18 in good health. Sequencing was performed on blood. The chain uses TRBV7-3 and TRBJ2-2, with 9 bases that match TRBD1. The CDR3 reads CASSPPPRDRVVGELFF. Written as DNA, the CDR3 is TGTGCCAGCAGCCCGCCCCCCCGGGACAGGGTAGTCGGGGAGCTGTTTTTT.